Below, 25 T cell receptor beta chains from the same sample are listed, as sequenced in a study of blood T cell repertoires in COVID-19. The data were produced by immunoSEQ multiplex PCR, yet TCRdb's version contains in-frame clones alone and is incomplete. The sample shows some 490,000 clones, 80% to 90% of them seen only once. Sequencing was performed on PBMCs or T cells enriched from blood (not recorded which). The receptors shown here come from a woman aged 55-75 years who had recovered from COVID-19.

This chain uses TRBV5-5 with TRBJ1-5; 10 bases fit TRBD1. Germline CDR1 SGHKS, CDR2 YYEKEE (reference sequence). This CDR3 has 15 amino acids. The junction had 3 bases not matched to a gene; V was cut back by 1 base and J by 5 bases. The CDR3 nucleotides read TGTGCCAGCAGCTTGCGGACAGGGGGGGATCAGCCCCAGCATTTT. Its protein is CASSLRTGGDQPQHF.

J is TRBJ2-2 and V is TRBV9, with D possibly TRBD2 on 5 matching bases. V was pared by 4 bases and J by 5 bases, with 15 bases between. The CDR3 extends over 15 amino acids. The germline gives CDR1 SGDLS, CDR2 YYNGEE. The CDR3 reads CASSPGLSSTGELFF. DNA for the CDR3: TGTGCCAGCAGCCCCGGACTTTCTTCGACCGGGGAGCTGTTTTTT.

J is TRBJ2-2 and V is TRBV24-1; the D gene is possibly TRBD1 (6 bases). The CDR3 sequence is 17 residues long. Germline CDR1 is KGHDR and CDR2 is SFDVKD. V gave up 2 bases and J gave up 3 bases, with 15 bases separating them. The CDR3 DNA follows: TGTGCCACCAGTGATTCAAGTTTTGGGACATACACCGGGGAGCTGTTTTTT. This codes for CATSDSSFGTYTGELFF.

J is TRBJ2-1 and V is TRBV27; no definite D call. The CDR3 runs 12 residues. Germline V gene data show CDR1 as MNHEY and CDR2 as SMNVEV (reference sequence). Between the trimmed V and J ends, which lost 5 bases and 10 bases, there was a span of 12 bases. CDR3 sequence (DNA): TGTGCCAGCAGTCCTTCTCCCCTGGAGCAGTTCTTC. Amino acids: CASSPSPLEQFF.

This chain connects TRBV25-1 to TRBJ1-4; 8 bases agree with TRBD1. Germline V CDR1 and CDR2: MGHDK, SYGVNS. CDR3 length: 12 residues. V was clipped by 6 bases and J by 8 bases; unmatched bases: 2. DNA of the CDR3: TGTGCCAGCAGACGGGACAGGGAAAAACTGTTTTTT. It yields the protein CASRRDREKLFF.

The chain links TRBV10-3 to TRBJ2-2, with TRBD1 identical over 8 bases. The V and J ends lost 10 bases and 6 bases, in that order; junction bases with no gene match: 13. CDR1 is ENHRY, CDR2 SYGVKD, per germline. The CDR3 covers 15 residues. The DNA of the CDR3 is TGTGCCACCCGTACCCCAGGGGGCGCTTCCGGGGAGCTGTTTTTT. It is translated as CATRTPGGASGELFF.

The V and J genes are TRBV5-4 and TRBJ1-3; 8 bases line up with TRBD1. Unmatched junction bases numbered 6, after V lost 4 bases and J lost 9 bases. The germline gives CDR1 SGHNT, CDR2 YYREEE (reference sequence). The CDR3 runs to 13 residues. The CDR3 spells CASSPGTGGTIYF. CDR3 DNA sequence: TGTGCCAGCAGCCCCGGAACAGGGGGCACCATATATTTT.

The chain has TRBV29-1 and TRBJ1-1; D call uncertain. Germline V gives CDR1 SQVTM, CDR2 ANQGSEA. CDR3 size: 13 residues. V gave up 6 bases and J gave up 1 base, with 12 bases separating them. The CDR3 bases are TGCAGCGTGGAACAGAACCCGAACACTGAAGCTTTCTTT. This encodes CSVEQNPNTEAFF.

Concerning this clone: Other DNA sequences in the sample encode the same CDR3. This rearrangement joins TRBV9 to TRBJ2-1; D remains unclear. Trimming removed 3 bases from V and 2 bases from J, with 12 bases in between. This CDR3 has 15 residues. Germline V gives CDR1 SGDLS, CDR2 YYNGEE. CDR3 DNA sequence: TGTGCCAGCAGCGCAAGTGGCGGTCCCTACAATGAGCAGTTCTTC. Protein: CASSASGGPYNEQFF.

This rearrangement joins TRBV18 to TRBJ2-2; D is perhaps TRBD1 (6 bases). Trimming cost V 2 bases and J 5 bases, with 15 bases left between them. This CDR3 has 16 residues. Germline CDR1 and CDR2: KGHSH and LQKENI. In nucleotides, the CDR3 is TGTGCCAGCTCACCATTCCGAGCAGGGGAGACCGGGGAGCTGTTTTTT. Residues: CASSPFRAGETGELFF.

This clone was recorded only once. The V call is TRBV24-1, the J call TRBJ2-7, with D tentatively TRBD1 (6 bases). CDR1 is KGHDR, CDR2 SFDVKD, per germline. V lost 9 bases and J lost 3, with 14 bases in between. This CDR3 spans 13 amino acids. The CDR3 nucleotides read TGTGCCACCGCGTTGGGCAGGGGCTACGAGCAGTACTTC. This codes for CATALGRGYEQYF.

This chain connects TRBV3-1 (or the pseudogene TRBV3-2) to TRBJ1-2; unclear D gene. V lost 3 bases and J lost 8, with 13 bases in between. CDR3 length: 13 residues. The V gene's germline CDR1 is LGHDT and CDR2 YNNKEL (reference sequence). CDR3: CASSQNLPQGYTF. The CDR3 DNA reads TGTGCCAGCAGCCAGAACCTTCCGCAGGGCTACACCTTC.

This clone was found a few times. The chain couples TRBV7-2 to TRBJ1-1, with D hard to call. V gave up 2 bases and J gave up 6 bases, with 16 bases separating them. The CDR3 is 15 amino acids. CDR1 is SGHTA and CDR2 is FQGNSA in the germline V gene. Here the CDR3 reads CASSLLVGGVAEAFF. The CDR3 nucleotides are TGTGCCAGCAGCTTACTGGTTGGCGGGGTGGCTGAAGCTTTCTTT.

V is TRBV2 and J is TRBJ1-1; D is ambiguous. This CDR3 contains 15 residues. V dropped 2 bases and J dropped 1 base, with 11 bases sitting between them. Germline V lookup: CDR1 SNHLY, CDR2 FYNNEI. The CDR3 sequence is CASSEHAHANTEAFF. DNA for the CDR3: TGTGCCAGCAGTGAACATGCACATGCGAACACTGAAGCTTTCTTT.

The V and J genes are TRBV18 and TRBJ2-3; the D gene is possibly TRBD1 (6 bases). Germline loops: CDR1 KGHSH, CDR2 LQKENI. There are 18 residues in the CDR3. Trimming cost V 6 bases and J 2 bases, with 24 bases left between them. The CDR3 sequence is CASSPNTGSRGPTDTQYF. In nucleotides, the CDR3 is TGTGCCAGCTCCCCGAATACAGGGTCTCGGGGCCCCACAGATACGCAGTATTTT.

For this clone: Distinct nucleotide sequences in the sample also encode this CDR3. J is TRBJ2-5 and V is TRBV7-2, with D possibly matching TRBD1 (5 bases). Trimming removed 3 bases at V and 2 bases at J, with 7 bases between. The germline V gene has CDR1 SGHTA and CDR2 FQGNSA. The CDR3 length is 13 residues. CDR3 residues: CASSFDRQETQYF. CDR3 coding DNA: TGTGCCAGCAGCTTTGACAGACAAGAGACCCAGTACTTC.

The chain employs TRBV28 and TRBJ1-2; weak D call: TRBD1 (6 bases). V was trimmed by 4 bases and J by 7 bases, leaving 13 bases between them. The germline V gene encodes CDR1 MDHEN and CDR2 SYDVKM. The CDR3 extends over 13 amino acids. The CDR3 DNA sequence: TGTGCCAGCAGTTCCCTCGGGACATCTGGCTACACCTTC. Translation gives CASSSLGTSGYTF.

The chain uses TRBV29-1 and TRBJ1-1, with D uncertain. The CDR3 is 14 residues long. The germline gives CDR1 SQVTM, CDR2 ANQGSEA. V lost 6 bases, J lost 2 bases, and 16 bases lay in between. The CDR3 protein is CSVAWSTSNTEAFF. CDR3 DNA: TGCAGCGTCGCCTGGAGTACCTCTAACACTGAAGCTTTCTTT.

The rearrangement uses TRBV16 and TRBJ1-6; D ambiguous. V was trimmed by 0 bases and J by 6 bases, leaving 21 bases between them. Germline values: CDR1 KGHSY, CDR2 FQNENV. The CDR3 is 19 amino acids. DNA for the CDR3: TGTGCCAGCAGCCAATCTTTTCCCCCGGTGAAGAGAGCTAATTCACCCCTCCACTTT. Encoded protein: CASSQSFPPVKRANSPLHF.

This chain joins TRBV12-3 or TRBV12-4 and TRBJ1-2, with D maybe TRBD1 (5 bases). This CDR3 spans 13 amino acids. V lost 6 bases to trimming and J lost 5 bases, with 13 bases between them. The CDR3 DNA is TGTGCCAGCAGATCCCTGGGGGGGTATGGCTACACCTTC. Translation gives CASRSLGGYGYTF.

The V and J genes are TRBV20-1 and TRBJ2-1; 11 bases are a match to TRBD2. The germline CDR1 and CDR2 sequences are DFQATT and SNEGSKA (reference sequence). The junction had 6 bases not matched to a gene; V was cut back by 3 bases and J by 2 bases. The CDR3 sequence is 16 residues long. CDR3 nucleotide sequence: TGCAGTGCTAGTCCCTTACTAGCGGGGGCCTACAATGAGCAGTTCTTC. It translates to CSASPLLAGAYNEQFF.

The chain combines TRBV6-6 with TRBJ2-7; maybe TRBD2 (5 bases). This CDR3 has 13 amino acids. With 5 bases removed from V and 0 bases from J, the gap between germline ends came to 8 bases. Germline CDR1 and CDR2: MNHNY and SVGAGI (reference sequence). DNA for the CDR3: TGTGCCAGCAGTACCGGGATCTCCTACGAGCAGTACTTC. Its protein product is CASSTGISYEQYF.

CDR3 DNA: TGTGCCAGCAGTGAAGTAACTAACTATGGCTACACCTTC. Translation: CASSEVTNYGYTF. This sequence joins TRBV6-1 and TRBJ1-2; D uncertain. V shed 1 base and J shed 0 bases, with 3 bases lying between them. This CDR3 is 13 amino acids long. Germline CDR1 MNHNS, CDR2 SASEGT.

As regards this clone: Within the sample, other DNA sequences also encode this same CDR3. The rearrangement joins TRBV6-5 to TRBJ1-3; no firm D call. The CDR3 is 13 amino acids. Germline loops: CDR1 MNHEY, CDR2 SVGAGI. Trimming stripped 5 bases from V and 1 base from J, with 6 bases between. The CDR3, as DNA: TGTGCCAGCAGTAGGAGTTCTGGAAACACCATATATTTT. Translating gives CASSRSSGNTIYF.

Concerning this clone: At one of its ends the junction is not consistent with the germline gene, which may arise from a read error. The V call is TRBV7-7, the J call TRBJ1-2; 10 nucleotides match TRBD1. The CDR3 totals 15 residues. CDR1 is SSHAT, CDR2 FNYEAQ, per germline (reference sequence). CDR3 DNA sequence: TGTGCTAGCAGCCCGTTGACAGGGGGCAACTATGGCTACACCTTC. It encodes CASSPLTGGNYGYTF.